What follows describes a single T cell receptor (beta chain). In the same sample, other DNA sequences code for this CDR3. V lost 4 bases, J lost 2 bases, and 1 base stayed unmatched. The CDR3 spans 14 residues. In germline, CDR1 is SNHLY, CDR2 FYNNEI. The data are from a study of Ad26.COV2.S vaccination and SARS-CoV-2 variants. Whole-study context: Each vaccinee took Ad26.COV2.S intramuscularly, once or twice 56 days apart.

Regarding treatment: 15 to 20 received Ad26.COV2.S at low or high dose, single or two shots; roughly five received placebo; per-sample allocation not given. Specimen acquisition occurred on day 63 following the initial vaccine or placebo injection. Boston hosted the donor, who was an adult aged 18-55 years. Some clones are missing from TCRdb's copy, which holds only in-frame ones; the method was immunoSEQ multiplex PCR. The table lists 360,000 or so clones, roughly 90% of them singletons. This chain links TRBV2 with TRBJ2-5, with TRBD1 identical over 10 bases. The receptor was isolated from a person between 18 and 65 years old who received the Ad26.COV2.S COVID-19 vaccine or a placebo. The starting material was peripheral blood, obtained in a trial of Ad26.COV2.S vaccine versus placebo. CDR3: CASSADRGQETQYF. The CDR3 nucleotides are TGTGCCAGCAGTGCGGACAGGGGGCAAGAGACCCAGTACTTC.